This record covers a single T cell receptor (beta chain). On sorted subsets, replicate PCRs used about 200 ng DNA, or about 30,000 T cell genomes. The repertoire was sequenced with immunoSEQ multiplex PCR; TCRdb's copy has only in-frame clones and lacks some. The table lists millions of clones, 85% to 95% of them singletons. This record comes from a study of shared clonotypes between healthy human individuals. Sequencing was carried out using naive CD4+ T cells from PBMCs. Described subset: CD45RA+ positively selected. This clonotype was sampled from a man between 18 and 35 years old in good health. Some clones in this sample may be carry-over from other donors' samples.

CDR3 coding DNA: TGTGCCAGCAGCGTAGAAGGGATATCCGGCGGGGAGCTGTTTTTT. Translated, it gives CASSVEGISGGELFF. V is TRBV9 and J is TRBJ2-2, with D uncertain. The germline V gene has CDR1 SGDLS and CDR2 YYNGEE. Trimming removed 0 bases from V and 7 bases from J, with 13 bases in between. CDR3 length equals 15 residues.